The 5 T cell receptor beta chains below all came from one sample that was sequenced in a study of T cells in Graves' hyperthyroidism and ophthalmopathy. It was RNA transcripts that yielded the amplified TCR beta CDR3 regions. First-round RT-PCR targeting the TCR CDR3 was performed with the HTBI primer set. A single record per CDR3 protein comes from TCRdb applying MiXCR to the multiplex PCR reads. The table has more than 350,000 distinct CDR3 sequences, approximately 18% seen once; the top ten hold approximately 30%. The specimen sequenced was blood. These receptors were taken from a woman in her 30s with Graves' hyperthyroidism that later progressed to Graves' ophthalmopathy.

The chain links TRBV20-1 to TRBJ2-2; D not certain. CDR1 is DFQATT, CDR2 SNEGSKA, per germline (reference sequence). CDR3 size: 13 residues. Trimming left V 1 base short and J 0 bases short, with 3 bases between. For the CDR3, the DNA is TGCAGTGCTAGAGCGGCGAACACCGGGGAGCTGTTTTTT. As protein: CSARAANTGELFF.

This clonotype was recorded at least ten times. This chain links TRBV7-9 with TRBJ1-4, with 9 nucleotides matching TRBD1. The J segment lost 7 bases and the V segment lost 3 bases, leaving 3 bases of the junction unmatched. CDR3 length: 14 residues. The germline V gene has CDR1 SEHNR and CDR2 FQNEAQ (reference sequence). The CDR3 DNA reads TGTGCCAGCAGCTTGGACAGGGGTGTTGAAAAACTGTTTTTT. Amino acid sequence: CASSLDRGVEKLFF.

This chain connects TRBV5-6 to TRBJ2-3; maybe TRBD1 (6 bases). This CDR3 region has 17 residues. Per the germline V gene, CDR1 is SGHDT and CDR2 is YYEEEE. The V gene lost 3 bases and the J gene lost 5 bases, with 22 bases spanning the gap. CDR3 nucleotide sequence: TGTGCCAGCAGCTCCGACCCCACAGGGTTTCGCGGAGATACGCAGTATTTT. Protein product: CASSSDPTGFRGDTQYF. Supplemented by reference TRBV5-6 and TRBJ2-3, the full variable domain reads DAGVTQSPTHLIKTRGQQVTLRCSPKSGHDTVSWYQQALGQGPQFIFQYYEEEERQRGNFPDRFSGHQFPNYSSELNVNALLLGDSALYLCASSSDPTGFRGDTQYFGPGTRLTVL.

The V gene is TRBV29-1, the J gene TRBJ2-2; D is ambiguous. Germline CDR1 and CDR2: SQVTM and ANQGSEA. The CDR3 spans 14 residues. The germline V and J ends were trimmed by 6 bases and 6 bases, with 17 bases remaining between them. The CDR3 bases are TGCAGCGTGTACAGTAATGAAGAGGCCGGGGAGCTGTTTTTT. This gives the protein CSVYSNEEAGELFF.

In its sample, this clonotype was seen a few times. This chain links TRBV9 with TRBJ2-2, with D possibly matching TRBD2 (5 bases). The CDR3 runs to 15 residues. CDR1 is SGDLS, CDR2 YYNGEE, per germline. Trimming removed 4 bases from V and 4 bases from J, with 14 bases in between. CDR3 protein: CASSSGSRSTGELFF. The CDR3 DNA sequence: TGTGCCAGCAGCTCTGGGAGTCGTAGCACCGGGGAGCTGTTTTTT. The complete variable domain, with remaining parts taken from reference TRBV9 and TRBJ2-2, reads DSGVTQTPKHLITATGQRVTLRCSPRSGDLSVYWYQQSLDQGLQFLIQYYNGEERAKGNILERFSAQQFPDLHSELNLSSLELGDSALYFCASSSGSRSTGELFFGEGSRLTVL.